This T cell receptor beta chain emerged from a study of cytomegalovirus exposure and HLA in healthy donors. Study background: For the approximately 420 genotyped donors, more than 80% fell within the Caucasian-associated ancestry cluster. Regarding the study as a whole: Whilst most TCR sequences proved rare, a subset of public TCRs occurred across many donors. An apparent linkage of common viral pathogens to several of the most significant clusters emerged in a later analysis.

Use of 60 Vbeta and 13 Jbeta primers characterized the PCR. Under the authors' procedure: It was a later analysis that counted tens of millions of unique TCR beta chains, of which approximately 9.9 million were shared. Sequenced by immunoSEQ multiplex PCR; TCRdb stores in-frame clones only, minus some. That table furnishes V, J and clone size, whereas the DNA furnished D and trimming. The data hold over 150,000 clones, with roughly 79% observed a single time. Of note for this clone: What it binds is not known.

The CDR3 sequence is 14 residues long. Looked up from germline, CDR1 is MDHEN and CDR2 is SYDVKM. The sequence derives from a male donor in good health and CMV-seronegative. Specimen: PBMCs. The rearrangement uses TRBV28 and TRBJ2-5, with a tentative D call TRBD2 (6 bases). Judging by the DNA end, TRBJ2-7 fits better; the J call may be wrong. DNA for the CDR3: TGTGCCAGCAGCCCGGGACTTACCTCCTACGAGCAGTACTTC. Translated, it gives CASSPGLTSYEQYF.